Each of the 21 T cell receptor beta chains below was sequenced from the same sample in a study of shared clonotypes between healthy human individuals. The data were produced by immunoSEQ multiplex PCR, yet TCRdb's version contains in-frame clones alone and is incomplete. The sample holds approximately 530,000 clones, 90% to 96% seen once. Sequencing used naive CD4+ T cells sorted from blood. The subset: CD45RA+ positively selected. The receptors originated from a woman in her 30s in good health.

This rearrangement joins TRBV19 to TRBJ1-5; TRBD1 agrees at 7 bases. The J segment lost 3 bases and the V segment lost 3 bases, leaving 8 bases of the junction unmatched. This CDR3 spans 16 amino acids. From germline, CDR1 is LNHDA and CDR2 SQIVND (reference sequence). CDR3 protein: CASSMGTARVNQPQHF. The CDR3 DNA is TGTGCCAGTAGTATGGGGACAGCGAGGGTCAATCAGCCCCAGCATTTT.

This clone has only a few counts. CDR3 bases: TGTGCCAGCAGCTTAGTACCGAGCTCCTACGAGCAGTACTTC. Translating gives CASSLVPSSYEQYF. This chain links TRBV7-9 with TRBJ2-7, with D uncertain. V lost 1 base and J lost 0, with 7 bases in between. Germline CDR1 is SEHNR and CDR2 is FQNEAQ (reference sequence). CDR3 size: 14 residues.

This chain joins TRBV30 and TRBJ1-2; D unresolved. Germline V gene data show CDR1 as GTSNPN and CDR2 as SVGIG (reference sequence). Between the trimmed V and J ends, which lost 4 bases and 13 bases, there was a span of 19 bases. This CDR3 region has 12 residues. The CDR3 loop is CAWMSLSGASTF. CDR3 coding DNA: TGTGCCTGGATGTCTCTCTCGGGCGCGAGCACCTTC.

The chain uses TRBV5-6 and TRBJ2-2, with D perhaps matching TRBD2 (5 bases). The CDR3 runs to 12 residues. Germline V gene sequence: CDR1 SGHDT, CDR2 YYEEEE. V gave up 5 bases and J gave up 7 bases, with 9 bases separating them. The CDR3 loop reads CASRQSGGELFF. CDR3 coding DNA: TGTGCCAGCAGACAAAGCGGCGGGGAGCTGTTTTTT.

CDR3 bases: TGTGCCAGCAGCCCCCCTAGCAATCAGCCCCAGCATTTT. Translated, it gives CASSPPSNQPQHF. The chain uses TRBV28 and TRBJ1-5; D is uncertain. The germline V and J ends were trimmed by 6 bases and 0 bases, with 6 bases remaining between them. The CDR3 is made up of 13 amino acids. Per germline, CDR1 MDHEN and CDR2 SYDVKM.

This chain connects TRBV14 to TRBJ2-2; D uncertain. The V and J ends lost 8 bases and 2 bases respectively, with 9 bases between them. The CDR3 consists of 13 residues. The germline V gene encodes CDR1 SGHDN and CDR2 FVKESK. The CDR3 region has the DNA TGTGCCAGCCGGACGCAAAACACCGGGGAGCTGTTTTTT. It specifies CASRTQNTGELFF.

The chain recombines TRBV28 with TRBJ2-7, with 7 bases fitting TRBD1. The V gene's germline CDR1 is MDHEN and CDR2 SYDVKM. This CDR3 has 13 amino acids. The ends lost 5 bases at V and 7 bases at J; junction bases unmatched: 8. The chain's CDR3 is CASSQPGQIEQYF. As DNA, the CDR3 is TGTGCCAGCAGTCAACCGGGACAGATAGAGCAGTACTTC. Supplemented by reference TRBV28 and TRBJ2-7, the full variable domain reads DVKVTQSSRYLVKRTGEKVFLECVQDMDHENMFWYRQDPGLGLRLIYFSYDVKMKEKGDIPEGYSVSREKKERFSLILESASTNQTSMYLCASSQPGQIEQYFGPGTRLTVT.

The chain carries TRBV11-3 and TRBJ2-7; 9 bases are a match to TRBD1. Per germline, CDR1 SGHNT and CDR2 YENEEA. The V segment lost 3 bases and the J segment 6 bases; nucleotides outside the gene matches: 3. The CDR3 runs 13 residues. As DNA, the CDR3 is TGTGCCAGCAGCTTGGGACAGGGCGGCGAGCAGTACTTC. It is translated as CASSLGQGGEQYF.

In its sample, this clone was seen once. The chain uses TRBV18 and TRBJ1-5, with D tentatively TRBD1 (5 bases). Trimming left V 0 bases short and J 9 bases short, with 18 bases between. The CDR3 extends over 16 amino acids. Germline assignment: CDR1 KGHSH and CDR2 LQKENI. CDR3 in DNA: TGTGCCAGCTCACCACCTGATTTCCAGGGATCACCGCCCCAGCATTTT. Amino acids: CASSPPDFQGSPPQHF.

The table lists this clone with a count of one. The chain couples TRBV5-5 to TRBJ2-7; possibly TRBD1 or TRBD2 for D (5 bases each). This CDR3 spans 15 amino acids. CDR1 is SGHKS and CDR2 is YYEKEE in the germline V gene (reference sequence). V dropped 0 bases and J dropped 0 bases, with 10 bases sitting between them. The CDR3 region has the DNA TGTGCCAGCAGCTTGGCCGGGACCATCTCCTACGAGCAGTACTTC. The encoded protein is CASSLAGTISYEQYF.

The chain has TRBV6-5 and TRBJ2-7; the D gene is possibly TRBD2 (5 bases). The CDR3 has 14 amino acids. The V and J ends lost 2 bases and 1 base respectively, with 9 bases between them. Germline CDR1 and CDR2: MNHEY and SVGAGI. The CDR3 bases are TGTGCCAGCAGTTACCGACCGGGATCCTACGAGCAGTACTTC. Residues: CASSYRPGSYEQYF.

V gene TRBV19 combines with J gene TRBJ1-5, with TRBD1 matching 8 bases. V shed 6 bases and J 0 bases; nucleotides not matched to a gene: 7. Germline V gives CDR1 LNHDA, CDR2 SQIVND (reference sequence). CDR3 length: 16 residues. The CDR3 sequence: CASSLLGQGSNQPQHF. In DNA, the CDR3 is TGTGCCAGTAGCCTCCTTGGACAGGGTAGCAATCAGCCCCAGCATTTT.

The rearrangement joins TRBV7-2 to TRBJ1-3; no definite D call. V was pared by 6 bases and J by 0 bases, with 6 bases between. The CDR3 sequence is 13 residues long. Germline V gene lookup returns CDR1 SGHTA and CDR2 FQGNSA. This CDR3 is CASRQISGNTIYF. In nucleotides, the CDR3 is TGTGCCAGCAGACAGATCTCTGGAAACACCATATATTTT.

V usage is TRBV4-1 and J usage is TRBJ2-3; D remains unclear. The CDR3 length is 17 residues. In germline, CDR1 is MGHRA, CDR2 YSYEKL. Trimming cost V 0 bases and J 1 base, with 14 bases left between them. The CDR3 loop is CASSQEAPWVGTDTQYF. Written as DNA, the CDR3 is TGCGCCAGCAGCCAAGAGGCGCCCTGGGTTGGCACAGATACGCAGTATTTT.

This rearrangement joins TRBV2 to TRBJ2-7; possible D gene TRBD1, 6 bases. Germline V lookup: CDR1 SNHLY, CDR2 FYNNEI. The CDR3 totals 13 residues. Trimming removed 5 bases at V and 5 bases at J, with 13 bases between. DNA for the CDR3: TGTGCCAGCAGTACAGGGCCTTGGGACGAGCAGTACTTC. It codes for CASSTGPWDEQYF. The whole variable domain, filled in from reference TRBV2 and TRBJ2-7, reads EPEVTQTPSHQVTQMGQEVILRCVPISNHLYFYWYRQILGQKVEFLVSFYNNEISEKSEIFDDQFSVERPDGSNFTLKIRSTKLEDSAMYFCASSTGPWDEQYFGPGTRLTVT.

The chain employs TRBV4-1 and TRBJ2-1; possibly TRBD2 for D (7 bases). Trimming removed 6 bases from V and 0 bases from J, with 18 bases in between. CDR1 is MGHRA and CDR2 is YSYEKL in the germline V gene. The CDR3 extends over 17 amino acids. The CDR3 is CASSRGGGPFSYNEQFF. DNA for the CDR3: TGCGCCAGCAGTCGAGGGGGGGGCCCATTCTCCTACAATGAGCAGTTCTTC.

This rearrangement joins TRBV13 to TRBJ1-1, with 8 bases matching TRBD1. This CDR3 comprises 13 residues. With V trimmed by 5 bases and J by 10 bases, 9 bases remained unmatched. Germline V gene lookup returns CDR1 PRHDT and CDR2 FYEKMQ (reference sequence). CDR3: CASSNSPGQVAFF. The CDR3 DNA follows: TGTGCCAGCAGCAACTCCCCGGGACAGGTAGCTTTCTTT.

The genes are TRBV6-5 and TRBJ2-1; D is possibly TRBD2 (5 bases). The CDR3 length is 14 residues. Germline values: CDR1 MNHEY, CDR2 SVGAGI. V lost 0 bases and J lost 7, with 10 bases in between. CDR3 sequence reads: CASSYSASRNEQFF. For the CDR3, the DNA is TGTGCCAGCAGTTACTCGGCTAGCAGGAATGAGCAGTTCTTC.

The gene calls are TRBV27 and TRBJ1-1, with D hard to call. The CDR3 sequence is 14 residues long. Germline V CDR1 and CDR2: MNHEY, SMNVEV (reference sequence). Trimming stripped 4 bases from V and 2 bases from J, with 11 bases between. The CDR3 DNA follows: TGTGCCAGCAGTTACCGGGCAGCTAACACTGAAGCTTTCTTT. Protein: CASSYRAANTEAFF.

The rearrangement uses TRBV27 and TRBJ1-4, with no clear D. Germline CDR1 is MNHEY and CDR2 is SMNVEV (reference sequence). V lost 5 bases and J 7 bases, leaving 14 bases between the germline ends. The CDR3 consists of 14 residues. CDR3: CASSPARRTEKLFF. CDR3 sequence (DNA): TGTGCCAGCAGTCCCGCCCGTCGTACTGAAAAACTGTTTTTT.

This chain joins TRBV18 and TRBJ1-1; a weak D match, TRBD1 (6 bases). Germline CDR1 is KGHSH and CDR2 is LQKENI. V lost 2 bases, J lost 1 base, and 8 bases lay in between. This CDR3 region has 14 residues. The chain's CDR3 is CASSPGTQNTEAFF. CDR3 in DNA: TGTGCCAGCTCACCAGGGACACAGAACACTGAAGCTTTCTTT.